The T cell receptor (beta chain) under discussion was sequenced for a study of cytomegalovirus exposure and HLA in healthy donors. In germline, CDR1 is LGHNA, CDR2 YNFKEQ. CDR3 size: 13 residues. V lost 0 bases, J lost 6 bases, and 6 bases lay in between. The PCR made use of 60 Vbeta and 13 Jbeta primers. Method: immunoSEQ multiplex PCR; TCRdb's copy keeps in-frame clones and lacks some. Of about 170,000 clones listed, around 80% were seen once; the top ten hold 4.5% to 5.5%. Study-level results: TCR beta sequences reportedly predicted most subjects' HLA-A and HLA-B alleles accurately. Cytomegalovirus-associated TCR beta chains were listed, numbering under 200. A few of the chains that were CMV-associated were confirmed in vitro to be specific for CMV antigens.

On this clone itself: Its specificity is not known.

The sequencing input was PBMCs. The rearrangement links TRBV4-2 to TRBJ1-5; D unresolved. The sequence was obtained from a woman aged 45-60 years in good health and CMV-seropositive. The DNA for the CDR3 is TGTGCCAGCAGCCAAGAAGGAGGTCAGCCCCAGCATTTT. Protein product: CASSQEGGQPQHF.